The sequence of this T cell receptor (beta chain) was determined in a study of T-cell memory formation after mild COVID-19. Turning to the study itself: There were largely donor-specific TCR clusters. Points from the study as a whole: Clonal second-wave expansions that peaked on day 37 had unconfirmed SARS-CoV-2 specificity.

This clonotype was observed a handful of times. No antigen is known for it. From the 5' RACE reads, TCRdb called clonotypes with MiXCR, one entry per CDR3 protein. The data contain about 260,000 distinct CDR3 sequences, around 16% of them singletons. Sequenced input: PBMCs or a T cell subset sorted from them (not recorded which). The sequence was obtained from a man younger than 35 who had mild COVID-19 (a few samples of this study predate the infection). Cell type and time point are not known.

The CDR3 sequence is CAILSREQSTDTQYF. The CDR3 region has the DNA TGTGCCATCCTGTCGCGGGAGCAGAGCACAGATACGCAGTATTTT. This chain joins TRBV10-3 and TRBJ2-3; TRBD2 matches at 7 bases. Losses at the gene ends were 8 bases for V and 0 bases for J; bases not matched to a gene: 8. The V gene's germline CDR1 is ENHRY and CDR2 SYGVKD. CDR3 size: 15 residues.